This TCR beta chain comes out of a study of CD8 T cells in ankylosing spondylitis. Study conclusions and caveats: Ankylosing spondylitis blood appeared to carry a characteristic TCR beta motif of 7 or 8 highly homologous variants. Reports say disease-linked clones showed up significantly more in matched ankylosing spondylitis synovial fluid.

Quantitative 5'-RACE with molecular barcodes was used to make the TCR beta libraries. Each CDR3 protein is one row after TCRdb ran MiXCR on the 5' RACE reads. The top ten hold 20% of the sample, which has roughly 35,000 distinct CDR3 sequences, 9.5% to 12% seen once. Germline CDR1 SQVTM, CDR2 ANQGSEA. Deletions cut 7 bases from V and 1 base from J, with 10 bases between. This CDR3 is 12 amino acids long. Comment on this clonotype: Antigen: not known.

This chain connects TRBV29-1 to TRBJ2-5, with D maybe TRBD2 (5 bases). What was sequenced was synovial fluid, either unsorted or a sorted T cell fraction (not recorded which). The receptor was isolated from a male donor with ankylosing spondylitis. Here the CDR3 DNA reads TGCAGCGCCACTCTAGCCCAAGAGACCCAGTACTTC. Translated, it gives CSATLAQETQYF. The full variable domain, its missing parts supplied by reference TRBV29-1 and TRBJ2-5, is SAVISQKPSRDICQRGTSLTIQCQVDSQVTMMFWYRQQPGQSLTLIATANQGSEATYESGFVIDKFPISRPNLTFSTLTVSNMSPEDSSIYLCSATLAQETQYFGPGTRLLVL.